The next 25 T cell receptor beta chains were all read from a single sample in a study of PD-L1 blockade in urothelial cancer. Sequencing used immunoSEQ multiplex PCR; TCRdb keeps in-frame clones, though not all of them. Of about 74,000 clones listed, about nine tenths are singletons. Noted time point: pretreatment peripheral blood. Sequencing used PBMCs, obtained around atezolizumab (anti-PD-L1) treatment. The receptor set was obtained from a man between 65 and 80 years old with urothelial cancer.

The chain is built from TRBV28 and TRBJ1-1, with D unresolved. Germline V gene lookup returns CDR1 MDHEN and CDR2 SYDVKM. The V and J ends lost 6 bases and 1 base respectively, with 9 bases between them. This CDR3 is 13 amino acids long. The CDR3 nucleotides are TGTGCCAGCAGATTTACACAGAACACTGAAGCTTTCTTT. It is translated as CASRFTQNTEAFF.

DNA for the CDR3: TGTGCCAGCAGCTTAGGAACAGGGAAAATCAACGAGCAGTACTTC. This encodes CASSLGTGKINEQYF. This sequence joins TRBV7-8 and TRBJ2-7; possibly TRBD1 for D (6 bases). The V end lost 1 base, the J end lost 5 bases, and 15 bases lay between the germline ends. CDR1 is SGHVS and CDR2 is FQNEAQ in the germline V gene. This CDR3 has 15 residues.

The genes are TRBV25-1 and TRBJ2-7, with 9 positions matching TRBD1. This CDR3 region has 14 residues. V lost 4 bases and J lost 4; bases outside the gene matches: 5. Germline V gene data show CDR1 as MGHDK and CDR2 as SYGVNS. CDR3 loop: CASSVGQGIYEQYF. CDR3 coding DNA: TGTGCCAGCAGTGTCGGACAGGGGATTTACGAGCAGTACTTC.

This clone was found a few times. CDR3 coding DNA: TGTGCCAGCAGCTCATCAACTACAGGGGCGAACACTGAAGCTTTCTTT. It is translated as CASSSSTTGANTEAFF. This chain uses TRBV6-6 with TRBJ1-1; 7 bases match TRBD1. The CDR3 loop spans 16 amino acids. The germline CDR1 and CDR2 sequences are MNHNY and SVGAGI (reference sequence). V lost 6 bases, J lost 1 base, and 11 bases stayed unmatched.

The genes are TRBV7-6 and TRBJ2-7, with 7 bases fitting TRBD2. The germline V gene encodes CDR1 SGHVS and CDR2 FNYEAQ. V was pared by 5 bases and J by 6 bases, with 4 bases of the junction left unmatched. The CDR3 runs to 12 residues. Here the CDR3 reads CASSLGGGEQYF. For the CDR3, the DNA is TGTGCCAGCAGCCTTGGGGGGGGCGAGCAGTACTTC. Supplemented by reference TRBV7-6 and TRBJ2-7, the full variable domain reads GAGVSQSPRYKVTKRGQDVALRCDPISGHVSLYWYRQALGQGPEFLTYFNYEAQQDKSGLPNDRFSAERPEGSISTLTIQRTEQRDSAMYRCASSLGGGEQYFGPGTRLTVT.

In DNA, the CDR3 is TGTGCCAGCAGTTTAGGACAGGGGGGCAATCAGCCCCAGCATTTT. Translated, it gives CASSLGQGGNQPQHF. The chain combines TRBV27 with TRBJ1-5; 10 bases line up with TRBD1. Germline lookup yields CDR1 MNHEY and CDR2 SMNVEV (reference sequence). The CDR3 is made up of 15 amino acids. After removal of 2 bases from V and 2 bases from J, the junction contained 0 bases not matched to a gene.

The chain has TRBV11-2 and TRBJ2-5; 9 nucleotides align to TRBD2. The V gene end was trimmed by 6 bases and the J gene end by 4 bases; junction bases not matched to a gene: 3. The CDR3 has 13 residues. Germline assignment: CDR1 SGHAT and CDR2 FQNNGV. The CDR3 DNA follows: TGTGCCAGCAGGCCAGCGGGAGGAGAGACCCAGTACTTC. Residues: CASRPAGGETQYF.

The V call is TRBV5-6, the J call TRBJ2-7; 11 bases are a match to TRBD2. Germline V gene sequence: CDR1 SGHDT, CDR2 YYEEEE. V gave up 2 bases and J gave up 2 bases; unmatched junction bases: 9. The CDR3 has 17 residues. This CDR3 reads CASSFGTSGYQTYEQYF. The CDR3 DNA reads TGTGCCAGCAGCTTCGGGACTAGCGGCTACCAGACCTACGAGCAGTACTTC. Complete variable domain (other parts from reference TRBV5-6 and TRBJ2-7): DAGVTQSPTHLIKTRGQQVTLRCSPKSGHDTVSWYQQALGQGPQFIFQYYEEEERQRGNFPDRFSGHQFPNYSSELNVNALLLGDSALYLCASSFGTSGYQTYEQYFGPGTRLTVT.

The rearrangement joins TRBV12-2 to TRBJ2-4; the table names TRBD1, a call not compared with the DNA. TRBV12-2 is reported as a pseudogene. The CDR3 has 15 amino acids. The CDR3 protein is CASRSDRRAKNIQYF. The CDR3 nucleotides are TGTGCAAGTCGCTCCGACAGACGTGCCAAAAACATTCAGTACTTC.

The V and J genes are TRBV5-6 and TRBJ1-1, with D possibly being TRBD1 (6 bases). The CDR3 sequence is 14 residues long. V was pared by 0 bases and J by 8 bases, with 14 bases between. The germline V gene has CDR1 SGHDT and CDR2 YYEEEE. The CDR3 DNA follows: TGTGCCAGCAGCTTGGGTCTCCCAGGGGACGAAGCTTTCTTT. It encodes CASSLGLPGDEAFF.

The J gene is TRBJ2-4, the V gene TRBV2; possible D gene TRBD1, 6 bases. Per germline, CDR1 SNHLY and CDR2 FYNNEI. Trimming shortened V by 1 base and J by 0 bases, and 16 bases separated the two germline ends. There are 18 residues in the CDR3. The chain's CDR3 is CASSEDPDRGLAKNIQYF. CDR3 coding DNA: TGTGCCAGCAGTGAAGATCCGGACAGAGGGCTAGCCAAAAACATTCAGTACTTC.

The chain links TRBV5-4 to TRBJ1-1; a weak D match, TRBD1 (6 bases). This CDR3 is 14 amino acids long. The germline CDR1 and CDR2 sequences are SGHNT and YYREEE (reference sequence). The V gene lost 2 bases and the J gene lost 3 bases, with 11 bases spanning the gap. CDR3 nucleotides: TGTGCCAGCAGCTTTCCAGGGGCGCACACTGAAGCTTTCTTT. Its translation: CASSFPGAHTEAFF.

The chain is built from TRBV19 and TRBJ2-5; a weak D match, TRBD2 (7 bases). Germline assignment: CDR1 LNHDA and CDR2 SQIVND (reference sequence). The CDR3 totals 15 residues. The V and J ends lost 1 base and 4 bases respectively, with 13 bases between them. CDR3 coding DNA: TGTGCCAGTAGTATAGCTCTAGGGGGGGCAGAGACCCAGTACTTC. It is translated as CASSIALGGAETQYF.

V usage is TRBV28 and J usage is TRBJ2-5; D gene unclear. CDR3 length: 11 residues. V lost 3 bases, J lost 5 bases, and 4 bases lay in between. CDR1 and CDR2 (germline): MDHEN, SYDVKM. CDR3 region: CASSFLETQYF. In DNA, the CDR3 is TGTGCCAGCAGTTTTCTGGAGACCCAGTACTTC. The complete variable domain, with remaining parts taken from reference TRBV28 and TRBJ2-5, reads DVKVTQSSRYLVKRTGEKVFLECVQDMDHENMFWYRQDPGLGLRLIYFSYDVKMKEKGDIPEGYSVSREKKERFSLILESASTNQTSMYLCASSFLETQYFGPGTRLLVL.

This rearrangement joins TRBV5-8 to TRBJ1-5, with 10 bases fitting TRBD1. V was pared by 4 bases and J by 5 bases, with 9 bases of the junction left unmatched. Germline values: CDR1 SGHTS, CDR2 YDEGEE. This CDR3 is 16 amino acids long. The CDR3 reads CASSLFTGTGDQPQHF. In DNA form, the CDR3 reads TGTGCCAGCAGCCTATTCACCGGGACAGGGGATCAGCCCCAGCATTTT. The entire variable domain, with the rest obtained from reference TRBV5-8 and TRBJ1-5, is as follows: EAGVTQSPTHLIKTRGQQATLRCSPISGHTSVYWYQQALGLGLQFLLWYDEGEERNRGNFPPRFSGRQFPNYSSELNVNALELEDSALYLCASSLFTGTGDQPQHFGDGTRLSIL.

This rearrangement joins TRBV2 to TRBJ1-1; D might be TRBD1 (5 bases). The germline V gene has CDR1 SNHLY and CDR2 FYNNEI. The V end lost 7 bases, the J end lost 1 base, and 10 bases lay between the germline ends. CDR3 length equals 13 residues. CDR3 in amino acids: CASIDRQNTEAFF. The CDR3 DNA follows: TGTGCCAGCATTGACAGACAGAACACTGAAGCTTTCTTT.

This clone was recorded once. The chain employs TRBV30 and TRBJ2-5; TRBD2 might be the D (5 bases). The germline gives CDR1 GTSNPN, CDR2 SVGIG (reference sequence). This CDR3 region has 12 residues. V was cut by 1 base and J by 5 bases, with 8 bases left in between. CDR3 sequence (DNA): TGTGCCTGGAGTGCCCGAGGGGAGACCCAGTACTTC. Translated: CAWSARGETQYF.

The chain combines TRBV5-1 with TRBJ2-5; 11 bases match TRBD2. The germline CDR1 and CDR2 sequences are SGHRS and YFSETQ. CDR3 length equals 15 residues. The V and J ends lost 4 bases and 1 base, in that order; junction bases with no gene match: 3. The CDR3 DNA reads TGCGCCAGCAGCCCGGGACTAGCGGCCCAAGAGACCCAGTACTTC. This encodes CASSPGLAAQETQYF. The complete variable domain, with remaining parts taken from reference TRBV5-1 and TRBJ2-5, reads KAGVTQTPRYLIKTRGQQVTLSCSPISGHRSVSWYQQTPGQGLQFLFEYFSETQRNKGNFPGRFSGRQFSNSRSEMNVSTLELGDSALYLCASSPGLAAQETQYFGPGTRLLVL.

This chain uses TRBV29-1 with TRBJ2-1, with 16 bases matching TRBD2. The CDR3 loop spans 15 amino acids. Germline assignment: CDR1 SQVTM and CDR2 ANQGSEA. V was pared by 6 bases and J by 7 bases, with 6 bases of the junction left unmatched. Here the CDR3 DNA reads TGCAGCGTCCAACCGGGACTAGCGGGAGGGAATGAGCAGTTCTTC. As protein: CSVQPGLAGGNEQFF.

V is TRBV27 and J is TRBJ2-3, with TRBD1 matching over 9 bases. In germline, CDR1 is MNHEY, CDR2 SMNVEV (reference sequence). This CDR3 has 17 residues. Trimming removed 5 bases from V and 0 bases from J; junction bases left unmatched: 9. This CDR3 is CASSPSGQGSSTDTQYF. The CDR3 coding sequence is TGTGCCAGCAGTCCATCGGGACAGGGATCTAGCACAGATACGCAGTATTTT.

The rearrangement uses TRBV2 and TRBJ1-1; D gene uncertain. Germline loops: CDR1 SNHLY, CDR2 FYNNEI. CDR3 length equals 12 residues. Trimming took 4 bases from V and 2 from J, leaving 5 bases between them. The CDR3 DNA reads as TGTGCCAGCAGTGTACTCAACACTGAAGCTTTCTTT. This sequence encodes CASSVLNTEAFF.

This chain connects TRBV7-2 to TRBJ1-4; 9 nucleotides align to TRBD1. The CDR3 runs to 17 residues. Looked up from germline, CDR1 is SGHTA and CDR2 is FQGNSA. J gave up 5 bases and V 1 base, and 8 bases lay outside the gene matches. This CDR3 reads CASSLVFPGQGNEKLFF. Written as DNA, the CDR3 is TGTGCCAGCAGCTTAGTGTTCCCGGGACAGGGAAATGAAAAACTGTTTTTT.

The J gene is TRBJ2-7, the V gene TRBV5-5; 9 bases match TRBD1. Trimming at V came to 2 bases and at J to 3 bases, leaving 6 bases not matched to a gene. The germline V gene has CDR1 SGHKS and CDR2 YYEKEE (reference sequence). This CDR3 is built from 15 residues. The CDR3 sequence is CASSLLGQGIYEQYF. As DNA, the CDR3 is TGTGCCAGCAGCTTACTAGGACAGGGGATCTACGAGCAGTACTTC.

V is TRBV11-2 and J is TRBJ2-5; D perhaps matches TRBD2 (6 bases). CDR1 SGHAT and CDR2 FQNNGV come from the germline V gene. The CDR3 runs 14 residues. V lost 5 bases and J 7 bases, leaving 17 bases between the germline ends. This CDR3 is CASSPLDDGGTQYF. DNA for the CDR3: TGTGCCAGCAGCCCGCTGGACGACGGGGGGACCCAGTACTTC.

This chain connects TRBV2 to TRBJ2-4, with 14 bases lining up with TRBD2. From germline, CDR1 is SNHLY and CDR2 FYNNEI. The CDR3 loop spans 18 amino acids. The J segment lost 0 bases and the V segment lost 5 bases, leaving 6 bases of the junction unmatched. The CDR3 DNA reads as TGTGCCAGCAGTCGGACTAGCGGGGGGATCCTAGCCAAAAACATTCAGTACTTC. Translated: CASSRTSGGILAKNIQYF.